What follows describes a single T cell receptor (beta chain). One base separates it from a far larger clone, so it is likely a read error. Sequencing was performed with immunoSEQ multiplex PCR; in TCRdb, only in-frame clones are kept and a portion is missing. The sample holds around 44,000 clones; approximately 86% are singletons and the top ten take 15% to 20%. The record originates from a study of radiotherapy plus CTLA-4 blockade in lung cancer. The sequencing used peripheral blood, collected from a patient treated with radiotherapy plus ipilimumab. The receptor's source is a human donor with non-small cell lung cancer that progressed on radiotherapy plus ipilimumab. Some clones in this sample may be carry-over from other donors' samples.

The CDR3 DNA reads as TGTGCCAGCAGCTTGTTTGGGACGGAGGGGGAGACCCAGTACTTC. Amino acids: CASSLFGTEGETQYF. The V call is TRBV5-6, the J call TRBJ2-5, with D perhaps matching TRBD2 (6 bases). CDR1 and CDR2 from the germline V gene are SGHDT and YYEEEE. This CDR3 has 15 residues. V was shortened by 1 base and J by 5 bases, with 15 bases between the two germline ends.